This TCR beta chain was recorded in a study of T-cell memory formation after mild COVID-19 (dated by TCRdb to the early 2020s). In terms of the full investigation: Most TCR sequence clusters were specific to one of the two donors. T-cell clones expanding and contracting after mild COVID-19 in two donors were tracked by longitudinal TCRalpha and TCRbeta repertoire sequencing. Two young, previously healthy adult volunteers made up the cohort, one male and one female.

Ficoll-Paque density gradient centrifugation was the method used to isolate PBMCs. The reads were generated on an Illumina NovaSeq 6000. TCRalpha and TCRbeta cDNA libraries were constructed by 5'RACE with constant-segment primers, with sample barcodes and unique molecular identifiers being introduced. Trizol reagent was used to extract RNA from every sample. Amplification of the libraries took two PCR steps, and the second step added a second sample barcode plus Illumina TruSeq adapters. The libraries were sequenced on an Illumina NovaSeq using 2 x 150 bp paired-end reads. As for the authors' bioinformatics: Demultiplexing of reads and collapsing into UMI-guided consensus sequences were performed with migec v1.2.7. Using mixcr v2.1.11, UMI consensuses were aligned to TRA and TRB V and J templates and then assembled into clonotypes. A clonotype was counted as expanded or contracted only when both edgeR and NoisET called the clonotype significant, with the noise models trained on biological replicates. For edgeR calls, the cutoffs were a false discovery rate-adjusted p below 0.01 and a log2 fold-change threshold of 1. PCA with hierarchical clustering of max-normalized trajectories of the 1000 most abundant clonotypes was used as exploratory dynamics analysis. Separately sequenced CD4+ and CD8+ repertoires were used to assign a CD4 or CD8 phenotype to each responding clone. TCRdb passed the public sequencing reads through fastp at Q25 and MiXCR, retaining productive beta sequences. Identical CDR3 proteins give one entry, which carries the most common genes and DNA. The V and J calls were determined by TCRdb, not by the authors. The sample yields around 390,000 distinct CDR3 sequences; roughly 15% were counted once. 20% to 25% of the sample rests with the top ten.

The CDR3, cysteine through phenylalanine, is 18 amino acids long. The sequence is cut down to CDR3 DNA, 54 bases in frame from base 1. On this clonotype: Its antigen has not been determined. Per-base quality was not reported, and no clone a single base away is much larger than it.

Broad study findings and their caveats: Some responding clones were found in pre-infection memory, which suggests that pre-existing cross-reactive memory T cells took part in the SARS-CoV-2 response. Balanced CD4/CD8 phenotypes were observed for clones contracting from day 15 to 85, whereas a bias towards CD4+ was observed for a second wave of clones expanding from day 15 to 37. Whether the second-wave clones peaking on day 37 were SARS-CoV-2 specific was not confirmed. Contracting CD4+ clones were located mainly in the CM and EM memory subsets, whereas CD8+ clones were found to be enriched in EMRA. Only two mild cases were covered in the study, and larger cohorts including severe cases with pre-infection samples were considered necessary.

The chain couples TRBV21-1 to TRBJ1-6; the tabulated D call, TRBD1, remains unverified against the DNA. TRBV21-1 is flagged as a pseudogene. Sequenced input: PBMCs or a T cell subset sorted from them (not recorded which). This TCR was sampled from a man in his late teens or twenties who had mild COVID-19 (a few samples of this study predate the infection). The sample titles of this study are shuffled in the database, so cell type and time point are left out; the donor was told from shared clones. CDR3 loop: CASSKGCRGSSYNSPLHF. The nucleotide sequence reads TGTGCCAGCAGCAAGGGCTGTCGTGGTAGCTCCTATAATTCACCCCTCCACTTT.